This T cell receptor beta chain was profiled in a study of OX40 agonist ivuxolimab in advanced cancers. The ends were cut back, 6 bases at V and 4 bases at J, with 20 bases in the middle. Germline CDR1 is SQVTM and CDR2 is ANQGSEA. CDR3 length equals 15 residues. The table came from immunoSEQ multiplex PCR; TCRdb's copy has only in-frame clones and leaves some out. Of some 83,000 clones listed, roughly 83% are singletons. The sequenced sample was CD4+ or CD8+ T cells sorted from blood, obtained in a trial of the OX40 agonist ivuxolimab. The genes are TRBV29-1 and TRBJ2-3; D gene ambiguous. The TCR comes from an adult with an advanced solid tumor such as melanoma, head and neck, liver or kidney cancer. Here the CDR3 DNA reads TGCAGCGTCAGACTGGGCGGCACTTCATCAGATACGCAGTATTTT. Amino acid sequence: CSVRLGGTSSDTQYF.